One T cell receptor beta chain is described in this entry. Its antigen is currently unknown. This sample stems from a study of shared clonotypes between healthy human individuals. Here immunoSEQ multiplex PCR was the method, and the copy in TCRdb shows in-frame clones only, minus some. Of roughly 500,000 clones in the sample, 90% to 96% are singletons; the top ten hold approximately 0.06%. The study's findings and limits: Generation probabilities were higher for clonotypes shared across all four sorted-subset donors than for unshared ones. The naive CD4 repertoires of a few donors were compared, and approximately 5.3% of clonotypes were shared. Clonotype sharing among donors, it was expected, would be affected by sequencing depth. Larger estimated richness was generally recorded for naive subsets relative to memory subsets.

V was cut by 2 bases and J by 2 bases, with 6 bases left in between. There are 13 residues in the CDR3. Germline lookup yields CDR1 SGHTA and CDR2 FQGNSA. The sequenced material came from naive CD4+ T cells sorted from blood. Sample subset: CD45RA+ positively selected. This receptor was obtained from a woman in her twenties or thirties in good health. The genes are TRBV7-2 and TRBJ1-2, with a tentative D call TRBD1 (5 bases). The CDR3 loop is CASSLQGNYGYTF. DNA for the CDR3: TGTGCCAGCAGCTTACAGGGAAACTATGGCTACACCTTC.